These 4 T cell receptor beta chains were all obtained from the same sample, sequenced in a study of response to subunit inactivated influenza vaccine. One entry per CDR3 protein results from TCRdb running MiXCR on the RT-PCR reads. The sample contains hundreds of thousands of distinct CDR3 sequences, under 9% of which appear only once. The sample consisted of PBMCs from blood, taken approximately 25 months after vaccination. The receptors come from a man in his fifties or sixties who received an inactivated influenza vaccine.

The chain uses TRBV20-1 and TRBJ2-1; 8 bases align to TRBD2. CDR1 is DFQATT, CDR2 SNEGSKA, per germline (reference sequence). The CDR3 runs 12 residues. The V gene end was trimmed by 4 bases and the J gene end by 14 bases; junction bases not matched to a gene: 10. The CDR3 spells CSANSGGATEFF. The CDR3 DNA reads as TGCAGTGCTAACTCGGGGGGGGCCACTGAGTTCTTC.

The chain links TRBV6-5 to TRBJ2-7, with D possibly being TRBD1 or TRBD2 (5 bases each). Germline CDR1 reads MNHEY; CDR2 reads SVGAGI. V lost 2 bases and J lost 5, with 13 bases in between. The CDR3 sequence is 14 residues long. The CDR3 region is CASSYPGRPHEQYF. CDR3 DNA sequence: TGTGCCAGCAGTTACCCGGGACGGCCCCACGAGCAGTACTTC.

This clonotype was seen a few times. The V call is TRBV6-2 or TRBV6-3, the J call TRBJ2-7; possible D gene TRBD1, 5 bases. The germline V gene encodes CDR1 MNHEY and CDR2 SVGEGT. This CDR3 is built from 16 residues. V was cut by 3 bases and J by 3 bases, with 18 bases left in between. The CDR3 DNA sequence: TGTGCCAGCAGTTATGACAGTTTGCCTCTGGGCTACGAGCAGTACTTC. Translated: CASSYDSLPLGYEQYF.

This clonotype was found a few times. This chain links TRBV6-5 with TRBJ2-1, with D possibly being TRBD1 (6 bases). V was shortened by 2 bases and J by 2 bases, with 10 bases between the two germline ends. Germline assignment: CDR1 MNHEY and CDR2 SVGAGI. The length of the CDR3 is 15 residues. The CDR3 region has the DNA TGTGCCAGCAGTTACCGCAGGGGAACCTACAATGAGCAGTTCTTC. This sequence encodes CASSYRRGTYNEQFF.